This TCR beta chain was profiled in a study of T cells after yellow fever vaccination. Notes on the study in general: Post-booster samples contained most primary-vaccination clones (around 95% CD4, less than 90% CD8).

A few counts support this clonotype. Its antigen is unidentified. V trimming: 6 bases; J trimming: 2 bases; junction bases outside the gene matches: 7. The germline gives CDR1 SQVTM, CDR2 ANQGSEA. The CDR3 runs to 16 residues. MiXCR, run by TCRdb on the 5' RACE reads, gives a single entry per CDR3 protein. Of hundreds of thousands of distinct CDR3 sequences listed, roughly 13% are singletons. Specimen: PBMCs, collected on the day of the yellow fever booster vaccination. The V call is TRBV29-1, the J call TRBJ2-3; 14 bases align to TRBD2. This receptor was taken from a man aged 30 to 45 who received the YFV17D yellow fever vaccine. The CDR3 is CSVAGLAGVPTDTQYF. The CDR3 bases are TGCAGCGTGGCGGGACTAGCGGGAGTCCCCACAGATACGCAGTATTTT.